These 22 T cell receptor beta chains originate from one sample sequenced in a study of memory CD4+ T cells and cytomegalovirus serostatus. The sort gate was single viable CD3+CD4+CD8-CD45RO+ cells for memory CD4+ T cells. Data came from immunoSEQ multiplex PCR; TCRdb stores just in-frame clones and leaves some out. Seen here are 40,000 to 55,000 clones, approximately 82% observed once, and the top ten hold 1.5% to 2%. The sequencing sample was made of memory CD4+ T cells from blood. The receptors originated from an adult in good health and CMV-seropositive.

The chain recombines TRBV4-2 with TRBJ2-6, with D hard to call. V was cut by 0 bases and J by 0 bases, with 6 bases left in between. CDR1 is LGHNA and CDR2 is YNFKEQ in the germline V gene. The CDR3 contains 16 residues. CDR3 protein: CASSQDGHSGANVLTF. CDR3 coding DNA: TGTGCCAGCAGCCAAGATGGTCACTCTGGGGCCAACGTCCTGACTTTC.

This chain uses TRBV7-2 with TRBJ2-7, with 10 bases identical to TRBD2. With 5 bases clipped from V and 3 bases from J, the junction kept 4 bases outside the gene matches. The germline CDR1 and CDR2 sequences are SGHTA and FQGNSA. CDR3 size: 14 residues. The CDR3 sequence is CASSNSGGLYEQYF. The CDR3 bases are TGTGCCAGCAGCAATAGCGGGGGGCTCTACGAGCAGTACTTC.

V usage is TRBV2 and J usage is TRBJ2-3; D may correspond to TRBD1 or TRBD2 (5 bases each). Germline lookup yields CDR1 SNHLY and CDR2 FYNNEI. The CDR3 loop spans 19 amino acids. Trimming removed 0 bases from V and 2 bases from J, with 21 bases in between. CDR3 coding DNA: TGTGCCAGCAGTGAAGCGGTGTATCGGGGATTAGGGGTCACAGATACGCAGTATTTT. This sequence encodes CASSEAVYRGLGVTDTQYF. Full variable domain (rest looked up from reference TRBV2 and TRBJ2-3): EPEVTQTPSHQVTQMGQEVILRCVPISNHLYFYWYRQILGQKVEFLVSFYNNEISEKSEIFDDQFSVERPDGSNFTLKIRSTKLEDSAMYFCASSEAVYRGLGVTDTQYFGPGTRLTVL.

The CDR3 DNA sequence: TGCGCCAGCAGCCAAGAATTACAGGGGTCTGGAAACACCATATATTTT. Protein sequence: CASSQELQGSGNTIYF. This rearrangement joins TRBV4-3 to TRBJ1-3; TRBD1 matches at 7 bases. Germline trimming cut 0 bases from V and 1 base from J; bases unmatched to any gene: 3. The CDR3 extends over 16 amino acids. Per germline, CDR1 LGHNA and CDR2 YSLEER.

DNA of the CDR3: TGTGCCAGCAGTTCTCAGGGGTATAGCAATCAGCCCCAGCATTTT. This codes for CASSSQGYSNQPQHF. V gene TRBV2 combines with J gene TRBJ1-5; a possible D gene is TRBD1 (6 bases). Germline CDR1 reads SNHLY; CDR2 reads FYNNEI. The V and J ends lost 5 bases and 0 bases respectively, with 11 bases between them. CDR3 length equals 15 residues.

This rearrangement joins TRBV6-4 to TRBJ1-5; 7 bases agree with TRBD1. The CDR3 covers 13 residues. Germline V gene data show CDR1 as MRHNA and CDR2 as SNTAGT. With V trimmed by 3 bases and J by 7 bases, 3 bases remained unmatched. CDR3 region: CASSESRGQPQHF. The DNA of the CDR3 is TGTGCCAGCAGTGAATCCAGGGGGCAGCCCCAGCATTTT.

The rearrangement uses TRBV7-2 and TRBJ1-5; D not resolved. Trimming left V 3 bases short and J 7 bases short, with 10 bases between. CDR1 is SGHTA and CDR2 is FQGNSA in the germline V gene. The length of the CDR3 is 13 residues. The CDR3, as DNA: TGTGCCAGCAGCTTGACTTGGGAGCAGCCCCAGCATTTT. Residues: CASSLTWEQPQHF.

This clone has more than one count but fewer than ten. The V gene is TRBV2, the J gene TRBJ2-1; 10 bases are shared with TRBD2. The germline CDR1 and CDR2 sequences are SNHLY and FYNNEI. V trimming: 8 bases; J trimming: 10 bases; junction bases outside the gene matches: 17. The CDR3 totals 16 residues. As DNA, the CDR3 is TGTGCCAGCTGTAGCGGGAGGTCTAGTTTCGGGTGGGAGCAGTTCTTC. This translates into CASCSGRSSFGWEQFF.

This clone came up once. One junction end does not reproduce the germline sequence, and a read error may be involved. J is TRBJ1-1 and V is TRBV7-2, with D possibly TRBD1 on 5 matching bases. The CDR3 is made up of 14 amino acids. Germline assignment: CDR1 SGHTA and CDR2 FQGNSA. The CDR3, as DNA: TGTGCCAGCAGCGAGGGGCGCGGGAACTCTGAAGCTTTCTTT. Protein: CASSEGRGNSEAFF.

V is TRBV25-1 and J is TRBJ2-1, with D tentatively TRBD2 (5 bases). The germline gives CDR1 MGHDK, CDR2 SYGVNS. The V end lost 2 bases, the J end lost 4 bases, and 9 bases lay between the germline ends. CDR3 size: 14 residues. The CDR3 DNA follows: TGTGCCAGCAGTGAACACGGGGATTACAATGAGCAGTTCTTC. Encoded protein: CASSEHGDYNEQFF.

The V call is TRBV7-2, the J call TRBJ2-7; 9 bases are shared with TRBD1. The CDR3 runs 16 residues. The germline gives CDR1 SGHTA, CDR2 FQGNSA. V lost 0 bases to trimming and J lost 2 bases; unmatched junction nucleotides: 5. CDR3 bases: TGTGCCAGCAGCTTAGCCCGGGACAGGGTGGCCTACGAGCAGTACTTC. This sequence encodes CASSLARDRVAYEQYF.

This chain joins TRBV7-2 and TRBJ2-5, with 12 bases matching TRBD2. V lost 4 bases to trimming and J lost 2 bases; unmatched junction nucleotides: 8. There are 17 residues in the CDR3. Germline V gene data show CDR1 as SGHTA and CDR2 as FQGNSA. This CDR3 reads CASSYSTSGGVQETQYF. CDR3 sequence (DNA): TGTGCCAGCAGCTATTCGACTAGCGGGGGAGTACAAGAGACCCAGTACTTC.

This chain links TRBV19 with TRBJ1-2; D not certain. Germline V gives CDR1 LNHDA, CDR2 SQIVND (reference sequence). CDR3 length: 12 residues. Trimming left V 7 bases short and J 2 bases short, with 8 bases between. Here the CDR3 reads CASNRQNYGYTF. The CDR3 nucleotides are TGTGCCAGTAATCGGCAAAACTATGGCTACACCTTC.

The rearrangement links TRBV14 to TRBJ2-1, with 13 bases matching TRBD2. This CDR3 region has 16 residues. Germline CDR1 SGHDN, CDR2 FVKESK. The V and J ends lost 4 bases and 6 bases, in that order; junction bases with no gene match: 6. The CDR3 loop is CASSLTGTSGANEQFF. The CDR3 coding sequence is TGTGCCAGCAGCCTAACCGGGACTAGCGGGGCCAATGAGCAGTTCTTC.

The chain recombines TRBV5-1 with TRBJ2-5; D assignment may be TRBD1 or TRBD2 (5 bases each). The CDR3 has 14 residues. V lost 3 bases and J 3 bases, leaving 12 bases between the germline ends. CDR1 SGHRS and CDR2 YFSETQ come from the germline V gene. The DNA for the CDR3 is TGCGCCAGCAGCTCCGGGACCTCAAAAGAGACCCAGTACTTC. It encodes CASSSGTSKETQYF.

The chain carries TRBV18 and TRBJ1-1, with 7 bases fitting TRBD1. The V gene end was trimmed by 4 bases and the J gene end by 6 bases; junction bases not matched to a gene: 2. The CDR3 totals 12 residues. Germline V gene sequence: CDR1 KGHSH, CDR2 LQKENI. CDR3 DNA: TGTGCCAGCTCACGCGACAGGGCTGAAGCTTTCTTT. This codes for CASSRDRAEAFF.

CDR3 nucleotide sequence: TGCGCCAGCAGCCAAAGTTTGGGCTCTTATGGCTACACCTTC. Protein sequence: CASSQSLGSYGYTF. The gene calls are TRBV4-3 and TRBJ1-2; the D is unclear. CDR3 size: 14 residues. Trimming removed 2 bases from V and 5 bases from J, with 12 bases in between. Germline assignment: CDR1 LGHNA and CDR2 YSLEER.

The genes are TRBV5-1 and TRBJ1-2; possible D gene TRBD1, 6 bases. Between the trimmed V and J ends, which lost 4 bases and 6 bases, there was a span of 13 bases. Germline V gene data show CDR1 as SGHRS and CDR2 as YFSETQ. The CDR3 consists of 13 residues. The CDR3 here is CASSVQGGDGYTF. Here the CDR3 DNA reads TGCGCCAGCAGCGTACAGGGTGGAGATGGCTACACCTTC.

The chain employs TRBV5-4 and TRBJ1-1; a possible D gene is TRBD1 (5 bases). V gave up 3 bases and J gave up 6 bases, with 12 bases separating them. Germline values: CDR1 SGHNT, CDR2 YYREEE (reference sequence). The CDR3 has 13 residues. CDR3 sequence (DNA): TGTGCCAGCAGCTATGTTCCGGGGGCTGAAGCTTTCTTT. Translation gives CASSYVPGAEAFF.

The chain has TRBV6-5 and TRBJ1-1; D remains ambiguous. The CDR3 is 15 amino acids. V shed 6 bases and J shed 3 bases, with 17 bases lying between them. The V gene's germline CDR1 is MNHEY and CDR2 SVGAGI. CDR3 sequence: CASSVSWARDTEAFF. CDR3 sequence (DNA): TGTGCCAGCAGCGTGAGCTGGGCGCGAGACACTGAAGCTTTCTTT.

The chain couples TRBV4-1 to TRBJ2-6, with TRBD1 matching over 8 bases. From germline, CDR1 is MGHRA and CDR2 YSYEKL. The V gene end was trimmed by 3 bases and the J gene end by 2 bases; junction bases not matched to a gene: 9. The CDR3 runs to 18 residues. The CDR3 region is CASSHWGRGLTGANVLTF. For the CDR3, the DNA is TGCGCCAGCAGCCATTGGGGCAGGGGGCTTACTGGGGCCAACGTCCTGACTTTC.

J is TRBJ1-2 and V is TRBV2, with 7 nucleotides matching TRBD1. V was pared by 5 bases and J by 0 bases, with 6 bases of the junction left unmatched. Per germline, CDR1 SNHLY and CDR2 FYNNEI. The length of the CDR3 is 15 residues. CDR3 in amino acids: CASSPERGPNYGYTF. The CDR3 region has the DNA TGTGCCAGCAGTCCGGAAAGGGGGCCTAACTATGGCTACACCTTC.